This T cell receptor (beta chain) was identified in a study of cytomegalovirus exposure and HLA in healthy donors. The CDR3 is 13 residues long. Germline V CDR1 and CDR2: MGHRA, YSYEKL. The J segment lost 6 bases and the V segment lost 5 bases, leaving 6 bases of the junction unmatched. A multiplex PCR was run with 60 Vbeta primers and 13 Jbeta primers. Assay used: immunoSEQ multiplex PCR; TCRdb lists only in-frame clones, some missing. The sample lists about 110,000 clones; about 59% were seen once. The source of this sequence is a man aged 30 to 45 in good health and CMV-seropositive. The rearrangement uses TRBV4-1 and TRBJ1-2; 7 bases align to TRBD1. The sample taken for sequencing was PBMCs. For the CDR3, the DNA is TGCGCCAGCAGCTACAGGGGCGAGGATGGCTACACCTTC. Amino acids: CASSYRGEDGYTF.